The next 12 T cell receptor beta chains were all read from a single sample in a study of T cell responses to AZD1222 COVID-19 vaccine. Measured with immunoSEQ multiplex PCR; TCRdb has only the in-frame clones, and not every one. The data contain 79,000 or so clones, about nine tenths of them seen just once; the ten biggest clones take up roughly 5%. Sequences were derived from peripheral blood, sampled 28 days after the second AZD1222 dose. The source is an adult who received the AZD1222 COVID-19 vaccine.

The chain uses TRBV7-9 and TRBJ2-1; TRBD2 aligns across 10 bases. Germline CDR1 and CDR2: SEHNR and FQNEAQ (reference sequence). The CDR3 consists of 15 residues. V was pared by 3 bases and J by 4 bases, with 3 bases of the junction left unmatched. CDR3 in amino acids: CASSFTSGDYNEQFF. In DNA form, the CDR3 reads TGTGCCAGCAGCTTTACTAGCGGGGATTACAATGAGCAGTTCTTC.

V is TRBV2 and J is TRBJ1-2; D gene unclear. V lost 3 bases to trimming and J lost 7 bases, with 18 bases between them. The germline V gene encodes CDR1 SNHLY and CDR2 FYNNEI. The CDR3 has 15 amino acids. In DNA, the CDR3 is TGTGCCAGCAGTGATGAGGTGGTCAGGCGTGGTGGCTACACCTTC. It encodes CASSDEVVRRGGYTF.

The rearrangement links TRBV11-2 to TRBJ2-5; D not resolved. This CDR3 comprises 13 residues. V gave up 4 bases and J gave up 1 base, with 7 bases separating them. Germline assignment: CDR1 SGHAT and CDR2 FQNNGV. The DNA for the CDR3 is TGTGCCAGCAGCTCCCATCTCCAAGAGACCCAGTACTTC. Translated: CASSSHLQETQYF.

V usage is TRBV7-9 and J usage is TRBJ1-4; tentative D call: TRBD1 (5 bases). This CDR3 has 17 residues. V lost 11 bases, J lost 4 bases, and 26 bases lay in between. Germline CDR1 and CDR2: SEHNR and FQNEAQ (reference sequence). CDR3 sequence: CAGPRRQHQGFNEKLFF. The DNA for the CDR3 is TGTGCCGGCCCTCGGAGGCAACATCAGGGTTTTAATGAAAAACTGTTTTTT.

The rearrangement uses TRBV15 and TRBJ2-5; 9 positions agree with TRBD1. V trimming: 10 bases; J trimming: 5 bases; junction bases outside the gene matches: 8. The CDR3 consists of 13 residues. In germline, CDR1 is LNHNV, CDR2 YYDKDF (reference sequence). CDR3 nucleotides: TGTGCCATTCGGGGACAGGGATGGGAGACCCAGTACTTC. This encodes CAIRGQGWETQYF.

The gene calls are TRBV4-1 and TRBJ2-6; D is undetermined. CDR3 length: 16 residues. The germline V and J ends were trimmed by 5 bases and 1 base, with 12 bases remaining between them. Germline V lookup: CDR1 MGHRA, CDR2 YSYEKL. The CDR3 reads CASSFTPDSGANVLTF. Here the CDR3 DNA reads TGCGCCAGCAGCTTTACCCCGGATTCTGGGGCCAACGTCCTGACTTTC.

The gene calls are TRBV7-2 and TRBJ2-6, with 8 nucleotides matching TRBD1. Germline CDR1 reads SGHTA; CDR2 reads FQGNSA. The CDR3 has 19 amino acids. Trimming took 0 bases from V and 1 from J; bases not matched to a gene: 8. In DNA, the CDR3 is TGTGCCAGCAGCTTAGCGAGCAGGGGGCGTAGGTCTGGGGCCAACGTCCTGACTTTC. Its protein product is CASSLASRGRRSGANVLTF.

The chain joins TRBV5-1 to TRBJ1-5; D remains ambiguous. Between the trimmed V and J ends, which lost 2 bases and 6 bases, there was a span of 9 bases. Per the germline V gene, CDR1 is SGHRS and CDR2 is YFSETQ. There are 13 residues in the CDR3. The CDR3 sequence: CASSFEGFQPQHF. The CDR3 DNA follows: TGCGCCAGCAGCTTCGAGGGTTTTCAGCCCCAGCATTTT. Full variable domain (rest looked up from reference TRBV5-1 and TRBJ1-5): KAGVTQTPRYLIKTRGQQVTLSCSPISGHRSVSWYQQTPGQGLQFLFEYFSETQRNKGNFPGRFSGRQFSNSRSEMNVSTLELGDSALYLCASSFEGFQPQHFGDGTRLSIL.

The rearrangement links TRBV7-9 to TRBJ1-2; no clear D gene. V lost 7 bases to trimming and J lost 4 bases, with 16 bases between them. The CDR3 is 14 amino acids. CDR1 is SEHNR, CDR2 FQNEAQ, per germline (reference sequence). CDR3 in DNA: TGTGCCAGCAAAAAGGACGGAAGTTCCTATGGCTACACCTTC. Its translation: CASKKDGSSYGYTF.

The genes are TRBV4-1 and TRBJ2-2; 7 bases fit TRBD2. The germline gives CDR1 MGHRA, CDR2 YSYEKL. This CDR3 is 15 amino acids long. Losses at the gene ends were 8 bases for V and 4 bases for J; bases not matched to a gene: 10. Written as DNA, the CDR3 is TGCGCCAGCCGCCCTGGGGCGGGGGTCACCGGGGAGCTGTTTTTT. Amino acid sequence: CASRPGAGVTGELFF.

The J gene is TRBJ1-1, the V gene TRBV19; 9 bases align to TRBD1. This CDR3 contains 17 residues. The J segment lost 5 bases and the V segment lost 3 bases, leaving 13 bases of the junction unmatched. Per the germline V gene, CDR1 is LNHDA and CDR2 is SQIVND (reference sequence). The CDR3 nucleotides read TGTGCCAGTAGTATCTTAGCTTGGGGGACAGGGATTACTGAAGCTTTCTTT. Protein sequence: CASSILAWGTGITEAFF. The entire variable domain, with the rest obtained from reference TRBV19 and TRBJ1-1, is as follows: DGGITQSPKYLFRKEGQNVTLSCEQNLNHDAMYWYRQDPGQGLRLIYYSQIVNDFQKGDIAEGYSVSREKKESFPLTVTSAQKNPTAFYLCASSILAWGTGITEAFFGQGTRLTVV.

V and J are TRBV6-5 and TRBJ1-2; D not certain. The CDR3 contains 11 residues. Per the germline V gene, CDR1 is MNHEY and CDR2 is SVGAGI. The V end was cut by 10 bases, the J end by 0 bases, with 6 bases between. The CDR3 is CATGANYGYTF. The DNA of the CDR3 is TGTGCCACCGGGGCTAACTATGGCTACACCTTC.